The sequence of this T cell receptor beta chain was determined in a study of response to subunit inactivated influenza vaccine. One entry per CDR3 protein, called by TCRdb with MiXCR from the RT-PCR reads. This sample has 860,000 or so distinct CDR3 sequences, with about 20% found just once. Turning to this clonotype: As yet, its antigen is unknown.

Trimming took off 3 bases at V and 3 bases at J, with 16 bases between the two ends. Germline lookup yields CDR1 DFQATT and CDR2 SNEGSKA (reference sequence). The CDR3 totals 15 residues. Broader study findings: Each seasonal influenza vaccination, the authors suggested, recruits few new T cells.

This sequence originates from a man between 50 and 59 years old who received an inactivated influenza vaccine. Sequenced material: PBMCs from blood, taken around 5 days after vaccination. The chain has TRBV20-1 and TRBJ2-3, with D possibly being TRBD2 (5 bases). The CDR3 sequence: CSASFTQSGTDTQYF. For the CDR3, the DNA is TGCAGTGCTAGTTTTACTCAGTCGGGGACAGATACGCAGTATTTT.